The rows below give T cell receptor beta chains drawn from one sample of a study of PD-1 blockade in classical Hodgkin lymphoma. Profiling relied on immunoSEQ multiplex PCR, and the TCRdb table lists in-frame clones only, not all of them. The sample lists more than 40,000 clones, 60% to 80% seen once, with 2.6% in the top ten. This material consisted of peripheral blood mononuclear cells (PBMCs), taken before the fourth cycle of nivolumab. All receptors come from a human donor with classical Hodgkin lymphoma. The CDR3 runs from the conserved cysteine through the conserved F or W. Fields, in order: V gene, J gene, CDR3 length, D gene, clone size, CDR3 protein, CDR3 DNA. The D gene is left open where the match is weak. Clone size is shown for a subset of rows, as once, few, many or a class of expanded clone.

v_call: TRBV9
j_call: TRBJ1-2
cdr3_length: 13
d_call: .
clone_size: many
cdr3_aa: CASSVMRFYGYTF
cdr3_nt: TGTGCCAGCAGCGTAATGAGATTTTATGGCTACACCTTC

v_call: TRBV7-7
j_call: TRBJ2-1
cdr3_length: 17
d_call: TRBD2
clone_size: .
cdr3_aa: CASSPPRGGFHYNEQFF
cdr3_nt: TGTGCTAGCAGCCCCCCCCGCGGGGGATTCCATTACAATGAGCAGTTCTTC

v_call: TRBV27
j_call: TRBJ2-7
cdr3_length: 13
d_call: .
clone_size: many
cdr3_aa: CASSLGSHYEQYF
cdr3_nt: TGTGCCAGCAGTTTGGGATCCCACTACGAGCAGTACTTC

v_call: TRBV29-1
j_call: TRBJ2-7
cdr3_length: 14
d_call: TRBD2
clone_size: .
cdr3_aa: CSVASSGGAAEQYF
cdr3_nt: TGCAGCGTTGCCTCTAGCGGGGGGGCCGCCGAGCAGTACTTC

v_call: TRBV15
j_call: TRBJ2-7
cdr3_length: 11
d_call: .
clone_size: few
cdr3_aa: CATSGNYEQYF
cdr3_nt: TGTGCCACCAGCGGCAACTACGAGCAGTACTTC

v_call: TRBV11-3
j_call: TRBJ2-1
cdr3_length: 14
d_call: .
clone_size: .
cdr3_aa: CASSLRPVGGEQFF
cdr3_nt: TGTGCCAGCAGCTTAAGGCCGGTGGGGGGTGAGCAGTTCTTC

v_call: TRBV5-4
j_call: TRBJ2-2
cdr3_length: 16
d_call: .
clone_size: .
cdr3_aa: CASSPLSGMNTGELFF
cdr3_nt: TGTGCCAGCAGCCCCCTTAGCGGTATGAACACCGGGGAGCTGTTTTTT

v_call: TRBV27
j_call: TRBJ2-3
cdr3_length: 11
d_call: .
clone_size: .
cdr3_aa: CASSNTDTQYF
cdr3_nt: TGTGCCAGCAGTAATACAGATACGCAGTATTTT

v_call: TRBV19
j_call: TRBJ1-1
cdr3_length: 12
d_call: .
clone_size: .
cdr3_aa: CASTRPYTEAFF
cdr3_nt: TGTGCCAGTACCCGCCCGTACACTGAAGCTTTCTTT

v_call: TRBV9
j_call: TRBJ1-6
cdr3_length: 16
d_call: TRBD1
clone_size: .
cdr3_aa: CASSRSPRQGNSPLHF
cdr3_nt: TGTGCCAGCAGCAGGAGCCCCAGACAGGGGAATTCACCCCTCCACTTT

v_call: TRBV9
j_call: TRBJ2-1
cdr3_length: 15
d_call: .
clone_size: .
cdr3_aa: CASSVRGNGYNEQFF
cdr3_nt: TGTGCCAGCAGCGTACGGGGGAACGGATACAATGAGCAGTTCTTC

v_call: TRBV4-3
j_call: TRBJ1-2
cdr3_length: 15
d_call: .
clone_size: .
cdr3_aa: CASSQADADDYGYTF
cdr3_nt: TGCGCCAGCAGCCAAGCGGACGCGGATGACTATGGCTACACCTTC

v_call: TRBV19
j_call: TRBJ2-7
cdr3_length: 14
d_call: TRBD1
clone_size: .
cdr3_aa: CASSPRTGGYEQYF
cdr3_nt: TGTGCCAGTAGTCCCAGGACAGGGGGCTACGAGCAGTACTTC

v_call: TRBV4-1
j_call: TRBJ1-1
cdr3_length: 15
d_call: .
clone_size: .
cdr3_aa: CASSQDISGDTEAFF
cdr3_nt: TGCGCCAGCAGCCAAGACATTTCGGGGGACACTGAAGCTTTCTTT

v_call: TRBV4-2
j_call: TRBJ1-1
cdr3_length: 13
d_call: .
clone_size: .
cdr3_aa: CASSTRPNTEAFF
cdr3_nt: TGTGCCAGCAGCACCCGACCGAACACTGAAGCTTTCTTT

v_call: TRBV7-9
j_call: TRBJ2-6
cdr3_length: 18
d_call: TRBD1
clone_size: .
cdr3_aa: CASSLPGQGTSGANVLTF
cdr3_nt: TGTGCCAGCAGCTTACCGGGACAGGGGACCTCTGGGGCCAACGTCCTGACTTTC

v_call: TRBV6-4
j_call: TRBJ2-1
cdr3_length: 15
d_call: .
clone_size: .
cdr3_aa: CASSTINQDYNEQFF
cdr3_nt: TGTGCCAGCAGTACCATCAACCAGGATTACAATGAGCAGTTCTTC

v_call: TRBV5-8
j_call: TRBJ2-3
cdr3_length: 15
d_call: TRBD1
clone_size: .
cdr3_aa: CASSLGTARTDTQYF
cdr3_nt: TGTGCCAGCAGTTTGGGGACAGCCCGCACAGATACGCAGTATTTT

v_call: TRBV28
j_call: TRBJ1-5
cdr3_length: 13
d_call: .
clone_size: .
cdr3_aa: CASAAGISQPQHF
cdr3_nt: TGTGCCAGTGCCGCAGGGATCTCTCAGCCCCAGCATTTT

v_call: TRBV6-4
j_call: TRBJ2-3
cdr3_length: 18
d_call: TRBD2
clone_size: .
cdr3_aa: CASNISGGARYTTNTQYF
cdr3_nt: TGTGCCAGCAATATTAGCGGGGGGGCCCGATATACCACAAATACGCAGTATTTT

v_call: TRBV5-4
j_call: TRBJ1-1
cdr3_length: 15
d_call: .
clone_size: .
cdr3_aa: CASSLASGTNTEAFF
cdr3_nt: TGTGCCAGCAGCTTGGCCTCCGGGACGAACACTGAAGCTTTCTTT

v_call: TRBV25-1
j_call: TRBJ1-4
cdr3_length: 15
d_call: .
clone_size: .
cdr3_aa: CASTDPHTTNEKLFF
cdr3_nt: TGTGCCAGCACCGACCCCCATACTACTAATGAAAAACTGTTTTTT

v_call: TRBV7-2
j_call: TRBJ2-7
cdr3_length: 17
d_call: TRBD1
clone_size: .
cdr3_aa: CASSIRELDRGSYEQYF
cdr3_nt: TGTGCCAGCAGCATCCGCGAATTGGACAGGGGCTCCTACGAGCAGTACTTC

v_call: TRBV27
j_call: TRBJ2-5
cdr3_length: 11
d_call: .
clone_size: once
cdr3_aa: CASSYQGTQYF
cdr3_nt: TGTGCCAGCAGTTATCAGGGGACCCAGTACTTC

v_call: TRBV18
j_call: TRBJ1-3
cdr3_length: 13
d_call: .
clone_size: .
cdr3_aa: CASSPGGGNTIYF
cdr3_nt: TGTGCCAGCTCACCAGGGGGAGGAAACACCATATATTTT

v_call: TRBV27
j_call: TRBJ1-3
cdr3_length: 13
d_call: .
clone_size: .
cdr3_aa: CASMPSAGNTIYF
cdr3_nt: TGTGCCAGCATGCCCTCTGCTGGAAACACCATATATTTT

v_call: TRBV4-2
j_call: TRBJ2-7
cdr3_length: 15
d_call: TRBD2
clone_size: few
cdr3_aa: CASSQVAGGHYEQYF
cdr3_nt: TGTGCCAGCAGCCAGGTTGCGGGGGGGCATTACGAGCAGTACTTC

v_call: TRBV9
j_call: TRBJ1-6
cdr3_length: 12
d_call: .
clone_size: few
cdr3_aa: CASSEGGSPLHF
cdr3_nt: TGTGCCAGCAGCGAGGGGGGATCACCCCTCCACTTT

v_call: TRBV10-3
j_call: TRBJ1-2
cdr3_length: 14
d_call: .
clone_size: .
cdr3_aa: CAISESDGEGGYTF
cdr3_nt: TGTGCCATCAGTGAGTCGGACGGCGAGGGAGGCTACACCTTC

v_call: TRBV25-1
j_call: TRBJ2-1
cdr3_length: 15
d_call: .
clone_size: .
cdr3_aa: CASSEYRGGGDEQFF
cdr3_nt: TGTGCCAGCAGTGAATATAGAGGTGGAGGGGATGAGCAGTTCTTC

v_call: TRBV2
j_call: TRBJ1-2
cdr3_length: 16
d_call: .
clone_size: .
cdr3_aa: CASSVDWGAVNYGYTF
cdr3_nt: TGTGCCAGCAGTGTCGATTGGGGAGCAGTTAACTATGGCTACACCTTC

v_call: TRBV7-9
j_call: TRBJ2-3
cdr3_length: 15
d_call: .
clone_size: .
cdr3_aa: CASSPGTASTDTQYF
cdr3_nt: TGTGCCAGCAGCCCAGGGACGGCTAGCACAGATACGCAGTATTTT

v_call: TRBV7-2
j_call: TRBJ2-1
cdr3_length: 13
d_call: .
clone_size: .
cdr3_aa: CASSSGVHNEQFF
cdr3_nt: TGTGCCAGCAGCTCAGGGGTCCACAATGAGCAGTTCTTC

v_call: TRBV7-9
j_call: TRBJ2-5
cdr3_length: 18
d_call: TRBD2
clone_size: .
cdr3_aa: CASGPTWASGGVAETQYF
cdr3_nt: TGTGCCAGCGGCCCGACCTGGGCTAGCGGGGGGGTGGCGGAGACCCAGTACTTC

v_call: TRBV27
j_call: TRBJ2-7
cdr3_length: 12
d_call: .
clone_size: .
cdr3_aa: CASSFSSLEQYF
cdr3_nt: TGTGCCAGCAGTTTTTCCTCTCTCGAGCAGTACTTC

v_call: TRBV19
j_call: TRBJ1-5
cdr3_length: 15
d_call: TRBD1
clone_size: many
cdr3_aa: CASSIIGGGFQPQHF
cdr3_nt: TGTGCCAGTAGTATAATTGGAGGGGGCTTTCAGCCCCAGCATTTT

v_call: TRBV27
j_call: TRBJ1-6
cdr3_length: 16
d_call: TRBD1
clone_size: few
cdr3_aa: CASSLSSGQGFSPLHF
cdr3_nt: TGTGCCAGCAGTTTAAGTAGCGGACAGGGCTTTTCACCCCTCCACTTT

v_call: TRBV7-8
j_call: TRBJ1-6
cdr3_length: 16
d_call: .
clone_size: few
cdr3_aa: CASSFWISSYNSPLHF
cdr3_nt: TGTGCCAGCAGCTTCTGGATCAGCTCCTATAATTCACCCCTCCACTTT

v_call: TRBV6-5
j_call: TRBJ1-1
cdr3_length: 15
d_call: .
clone_size: .
cdr3_aa: CASSYWGVGDTEAFF
cdr3_nt: TGTGCCAGCAGTTACTGGGGGGTAGGGGACACTGAAGCTTTCTTT

v_call: TRBV5-6
j_call: TRBJ2-7
cdr3_length: 11
d_call: .
clone_size: medium-sized
cdr3_aa: CASSLQYEQYF
cdr3_nt: TGTGCCAGCAGCTTGCAGTACGAGCAGTACTTC

v_call: TRBV5-1
j_call: TRBJ2-6
cdr3_length: 16
d_call: TRBD1
clone_size: .
cdr3_aa: CATARTGEVGANVLTF
cdr3_nt: TGCGCCACCGCGCGGACAGGGGAGGTTGGGGCCAACGTCCTGACTTTC

v_call: TRBV5-1
j_call: TRBJ2-7
cdr3_length: 17
d_call: .
clone_size: .
cdr3_aa: CASSWGAPGTGTREQYF
cdr3_nt: TGCGCCAGCAGCTGGGGGGCCCCGGGGACAGGGACTAGAGAGCAGTACTTC

v_call: TRBV9
j_call: TRBJ2-2
cdr3_length: 15
d_call: .
clone_size: once
cdr3_aa: CASSVGIGVSGELFF
cdr3_nt: TGTGCCAGCAGCGTAGGCATTGGTGTGTCCGGGGAGCTGTTTTTT

v_call: TRBV21-1
j_call: TRBJ1-3
cdr3_length: 18
d_call: .
clone_size: .
cdr3_aa: CASSKVSPFRGGGNTIYF
cdr3_nt: TGTGCCAGCAGCAAAGTATCGCCCTTTCGGGGCGGTGGAAACACCATATATTTT

v_call: TRBV10-1
j_call: TRBJ2-3
cdr3_length: 14
d_call: TRBD2
clone_size: .
cdr3_aa: CASGDREDTDTQYF
cdr3_nt: TGCGCCAGCGGGGACCGGGAGGACACAGATACGCAGTATTTT

v_call: TRBV7-9
j_call: TRBJ1-6
cdr3_length: 15
d_call: .
clone_size: few
cdr3_aa: CASSLGAGVNSPLHF
cdr3_nt: TGTGCCAGCAGCTTAGGTGCCGGGGTGAATTCACCCCTCCACTTT

v_call: TRBV28
j_call: TRBJ1-2
cdr3_length: 15
d_call: .
clone_size: .
cdr3_aa: CASSLDRKDGYGYTF
cdr3_nt: TGTGCCAGCAGTTTGGACAGAAAAGATGGCTATGGCTACACCTTC

v_call: TRBV6-1
j_call: TRBJ2-2
cdr3_length: 14
d_call: .
clone_size: .
cdr3_aa: CASSEAGNTGELFF
cdr3_nt: TGTGCCAGCAGTGAAGCCGGAAACACCGGGGAGCTGTTTTTT

v_call: TRBV19
j_call: TRBJ1-1
cdr3_length: 14
d_call: TRBD1
clone_size: .
cdr3_aa: CASSVWTGNTEAFF
cdr3_nt: TGTGCCAGTAGTGTGTGGACAGGGAACACTGAAGCTTTCTTT

v_call: TRBV11-2
j_call: TRBJ2-7
cdr3_length: 16
d_call: .
clone_size: .
cdr3_aa: CASSPPPGREDYEQYF
cdr3_nt: TGTGCCAGCAGCCCACCCCCGGGGCGGGAAGACTACGAGCAGTACTTC